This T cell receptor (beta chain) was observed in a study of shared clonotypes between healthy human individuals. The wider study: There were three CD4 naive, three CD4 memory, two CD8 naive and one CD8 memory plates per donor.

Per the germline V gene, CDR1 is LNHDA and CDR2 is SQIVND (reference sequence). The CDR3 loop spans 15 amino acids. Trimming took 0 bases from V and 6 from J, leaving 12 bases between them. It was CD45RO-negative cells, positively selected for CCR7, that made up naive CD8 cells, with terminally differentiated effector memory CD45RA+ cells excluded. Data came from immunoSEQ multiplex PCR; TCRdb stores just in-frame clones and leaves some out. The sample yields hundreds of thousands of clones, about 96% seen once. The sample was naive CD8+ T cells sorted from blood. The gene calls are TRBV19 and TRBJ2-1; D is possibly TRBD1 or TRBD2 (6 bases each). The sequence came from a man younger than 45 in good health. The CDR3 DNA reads TGTGCCAGTAGTATAGACAGGGGACTTCTCAATGAGCAGTTCTTC. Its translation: CASSIDRGLLNEQFF.